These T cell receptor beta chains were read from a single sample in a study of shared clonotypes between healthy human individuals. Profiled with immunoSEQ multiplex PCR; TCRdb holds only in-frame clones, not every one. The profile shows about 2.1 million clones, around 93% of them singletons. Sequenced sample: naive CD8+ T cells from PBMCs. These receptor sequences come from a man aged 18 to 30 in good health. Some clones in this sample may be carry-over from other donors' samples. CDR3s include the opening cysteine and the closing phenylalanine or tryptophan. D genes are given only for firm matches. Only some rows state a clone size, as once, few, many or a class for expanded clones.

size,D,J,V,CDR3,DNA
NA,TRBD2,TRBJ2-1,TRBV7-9,CASSLRTSGPYNEQFF,TGTGCCAGCAGCCTTCGGACTAGCGGGCCCTACAATGAGCAGTTCTTC
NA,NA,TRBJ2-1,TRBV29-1,CSVEGLADIGWNEQFF,TGCAGCGTTGAAGGATTGGCAGACATCGGCTGGAATGAGCAGTTCTTC
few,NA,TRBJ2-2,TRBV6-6,CASSYSTGELFF,TGTGCCAGCAGTTACTCAACCGGGGAGCTGTTTTTT
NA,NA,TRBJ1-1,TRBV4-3,CASSQVSVGTTEAFF,TGCGCCAGCAGCCAAGTCTCTGTAGGGACCACTGAAGCTTTCTTT
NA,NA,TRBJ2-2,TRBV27,CASSWPTRDGELFF,TGTGCCAGCAGTTGGCCTACACGGGACGGGGAGCTGTTTTTT
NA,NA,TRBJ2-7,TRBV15,CATSRDRAGNAYEQYF,TGTGCCACCAGCAGAGATCGGGCAGGGAATGCCTACGAGCAGTACTTC
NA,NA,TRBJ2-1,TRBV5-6,CASSVGNEQFF,TGTGCCAGCAGTGTCGGTAATGAGCAGTTCTTC
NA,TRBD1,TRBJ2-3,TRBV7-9,CASSLVTGGIGDTQYF,TGTGCCAGCAGCTTAGTCACAGGGGGCATAGGAGATACGCAGTATTTT
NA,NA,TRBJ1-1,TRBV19,CASSIVGPFLPGTEAFF,TGTGCCAGTAGTATAGTTGGCCCCTTCCTCCCGGGCACTGAAGCTTTCTTT
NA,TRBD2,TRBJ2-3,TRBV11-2,CASSLVLAGESPTDTQYF,TGTGCCAGCAGCTTAGTGCTAGCGGGAGAGTCCCCCACAGATACGCAGTATTTT
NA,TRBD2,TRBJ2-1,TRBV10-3,CAISDPGLAGNNEQFF,TGTGCCATCAGTGACCCCGGACTAGCGGGAAACAATGAGCAGTTCTTC
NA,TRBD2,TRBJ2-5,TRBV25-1,CARKAGEGQTQYF,TGTGCCAGGAAAGCGGGAGAGGGGCAGACCCAGTACTTC
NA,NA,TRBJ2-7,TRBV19,CASSMLQGHEQYF,TGTGCCAGTAGTATGCTTCAGGGCCACGAGCAGTACTTC
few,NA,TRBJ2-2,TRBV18,CASSPPEARTGELFF,TGTGCCAGCTCACCACCCGAGGCTCGAACCGGGGAGCTGTTTTTT
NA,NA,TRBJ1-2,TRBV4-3,CASSQEWGTNGYTF,TGCGCCAGCAGCCAGGAGTGGGGGACTAATGGCTACACCTTC
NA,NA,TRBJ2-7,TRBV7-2,CASSLVGISYEQYF,TGTGCCAGCAGCTTAGTTGGTATCTCCTACGAGCAGTACTTC
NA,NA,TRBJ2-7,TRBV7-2,CASSTRAPFAYEQYF,TGTGCCAGCAGCACTCGCGCCCCTTTCGCCTACGAGCAGTACTTC
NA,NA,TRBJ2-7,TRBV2,CASSPAQGGWEQYF,TGTGCCAGCAGTCCCGCGCAGGGGGGCTGGGAGCAGTACTTC
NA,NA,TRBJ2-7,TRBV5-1,CASSMGQGLHEQYF,TGCGCCAGCAGCATGGGGCAGGGACTCCACGAGCAGTACTTC
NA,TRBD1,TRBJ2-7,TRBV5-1,CASSEGTGGLPYEQYF,TGCGCCAGCAGCGAAGGAACAGGGGGTTTACCCTACGAGCAGTACTTC
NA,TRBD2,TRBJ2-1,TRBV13,CASSLPASGRAGDEQFF,TGTGCCAGCAGCTTACCGGCTAGCGGGAGGGCCGGGGATGAGCAGTTCTTC
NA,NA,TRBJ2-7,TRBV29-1,CSVAPTGSPYEQYF,TGCAGCGTTGCCCCGACGGGGTCCCCCTACGAGCAGTACTTC
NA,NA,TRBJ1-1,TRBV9,CASSAEGGMGTEAFF,TGTGCCAGCAGCGCCGAGGGTGGCATGGGCACTGAAGCTTTCTTT
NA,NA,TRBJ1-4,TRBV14,CASSQDRPLQGTEKLFF,TGTGCCAGCAGCCAAGATCGGCCGCTGCAGGGGACGGAAAAACTGTTTTTT
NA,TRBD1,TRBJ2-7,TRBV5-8,CASESTGQTYEQYF,TGTGCCAGCGAATCGACGGGACAGACTTACGAGCAGTACTTC
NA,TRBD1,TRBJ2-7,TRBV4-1,CASSPGQGSHEQYF,TGCGCCAGCAGCCCCGGACAGGGCAGCCACGAGCAGTACTTC
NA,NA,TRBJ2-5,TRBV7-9,CASTPRVAGETQYF,TGTGCCAGCACCCCCCGGGTGGCGGGAGAGACCCAGTACTTC
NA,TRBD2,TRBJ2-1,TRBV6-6,CASSSNGLDYNEQFF,TGTGCCAGCAGCTCGAACGGACTAGACTACAATGAGCAGTTCTTC
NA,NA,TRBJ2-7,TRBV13,CASNVLGGSYEQYF,TGTGCCAGTAACGTTCTCGGAGGATCCTACGAGCAGTACTTC
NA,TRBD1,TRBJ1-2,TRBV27,CASSYRTGGRYTF,TGTGCCAGCAGTTATCGGACAGGGGGACGCTACACCTTC
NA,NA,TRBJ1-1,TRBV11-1,CASSLAPGMNTEAFF,TGTGCCAGCAGCTTAGCTCCGGGGATGAACACTGAAGCTTTCTTT
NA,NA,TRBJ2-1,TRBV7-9,CASSPRTLSYNEQFF,TGTGCCAGCAGCCCAAGAACGCTCTCCTACAATGAGCAGTTCTTC
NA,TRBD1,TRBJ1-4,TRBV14,CASSQEGQGPPNNEKLFF,TGTGCCAGCAGCCAAGAGGGACAGGGCCCGCCGAACAATGAAAAACTGTTTTTT
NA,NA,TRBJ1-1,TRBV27,CASSSNPSGNTEAFF,TGTGCCAGCAGTTCCAACCCCTCCGGGAACACTGAAGCTTTCTTT
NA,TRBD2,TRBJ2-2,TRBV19,CASSSFGGLANTGELFF,TGTGCCAGTAGTAGCTTTGGGGGACTAGCGAACACCGGGGAGCTGTTTTTT
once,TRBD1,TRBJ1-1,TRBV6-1,CASSEPRQGLNTEAFF,TGTGCCAGCAGTGAACCACGACAGGGACTGAACACTGAAGCTTTCTTT
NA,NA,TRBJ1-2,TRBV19,CASSQTPRGVNYGYTF,TGTGCCAGTAGCCAAACCCCTCGGGGGGTTAACTATGGCTACACCTTC
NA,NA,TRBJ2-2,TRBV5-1,CASSLVQGNGELFF,TGCGCCAGCAGCTTGGTACAGGGAAACGGGGAGCTGTTTTTT
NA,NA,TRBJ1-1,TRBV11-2,CASSFVLNTEAFF,TGTGCCAGCAGCTTCGTTCTGAACACTGAAGCTTTCTTT
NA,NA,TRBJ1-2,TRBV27,CASSSRGRNGYTF,TGTGCCAGCAGTTCCCGGGGCAGGAATGGCTACACCTTC
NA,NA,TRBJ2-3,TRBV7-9,CASSPKADFPLDTQYF,TGTGCCAGCAGCCCGAAAGCGGACTTCCCTTTGGATACGCAGTATTTT
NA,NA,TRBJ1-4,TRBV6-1,CASSNLRASDEKLFF,TGTGCCAGCAGTAATCTCCGGGCCAGTGATGAAAAACTGTTTTTT
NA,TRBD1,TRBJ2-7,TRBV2,CANEDRGSYEQYF,TGTGCCAACGAGGACAGGGGGTCCTACGAGCAGTACTTC
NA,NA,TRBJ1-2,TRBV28,CASSNRRLTGYTF,TGTGCCAGCAGCAACAGGAGGCTTACCGGCTACACCTTC
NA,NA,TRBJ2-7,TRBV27,CASSLRSGVMHEQYF,TGTGCCAGCAGTTTAAGGTCAGGGGTTATGCACGAGCAGTACTTC
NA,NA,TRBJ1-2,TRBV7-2,CASTNGGSYGYTF,TGTGCCAGCACCAACGGGGGATCCTATGGCTACACCTTC
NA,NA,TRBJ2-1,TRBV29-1,CSVQGGPYNEQFF,TGCAGCGTCCAGGGAGGTCCCTACAATGAGCAGTTCTTC
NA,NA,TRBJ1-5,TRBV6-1,CASSEGTANQPQHF,TGTGCCAGCAGTGAAGGGACAGCAAATCAGCCCCAGCATTTT
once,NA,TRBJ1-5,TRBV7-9,CASSLGGGGLHPQHF,TGTGCCAGCAGCTTAGGGGGTGGCGGATTACACCCCCAGCATTTT
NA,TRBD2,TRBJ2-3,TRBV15,CATDRGRGHTDTQYF,TGTGCCACCGATCGCGGGAGGGGGCACACAGATACGCAGTATTTT
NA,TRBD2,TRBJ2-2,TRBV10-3,CAVAGLAGGPGTGELFF,TGTGCCGTCGCGGGACTAGCGGGAGGGCCGGGCACCGGGGAGCTGTTTTTT
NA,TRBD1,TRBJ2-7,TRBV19,CASSMQGQGAPAYYEQYF,TGTGCCAGTAGTATGCAAGGACAGGGGGCTCCCGCCTACTACGAGCAGTACTTC
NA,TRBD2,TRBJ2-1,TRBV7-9,CASSLGLAAHNEQFF,TGTGCCAGCAGCTTGGGACTAGCGGCCCACAATGAGCAGTTCTTC
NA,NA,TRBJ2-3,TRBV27,CAASRGMGADTQYF,TGTGCCGCAAGTAGGGGGATGGGTGCAGATACGCAGTATTTT
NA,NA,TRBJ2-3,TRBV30,CAWSVTSAYTDTQYF,TGTGCCTGGAGTGTAACCAGCGCGTATACAGATACGCAGTATTTT